This TCR beta chain was obtained from a study of tumor-infiltrating lymphocytes in primary liver carcinoma. Broader study findings: Bulk, unsorted sampling meant CD4+ and CD8+ repertoires went uncompared.

A constant-region primer primed TCR beta cDNA synthesis from 500 ng of total RNA. Employing slightly modified ARM-PCR, three nested multiplex PCR rounds were run, and these gave rise to the TCR beta libraries. TRBV1-TRBV30 forward primers paired with a C-beta reverse primer were used in the first two PCR rounds, which ran roughly 10 cycles each. TCRdb re-derived calls from the multiplex PCR reads in MiXCR, one entry per CDR3 protein. The sample holds about 320,000 distinct CDR3 sequences, less than 75% seen once. About this clonotype itself: Its antigen is unknown.

The length of the CDR3 is 14 residues. Germline CDR1 SGHAT, CDR2 FQNNGV. Researchers drew blood RNA from unsorted whole blood and extracted germline DNA as well. Collected before surgery were four milliliters of peripheral blood. This receptor was taken from a man aged 35-49 years with primary liver carcinoma and hepatitis B virus infection. The rearrangement links TRBV11-2 to TRBJ2-3; 8 positions match TRBD1. The DNA end favors TRBJ1-5, so the J call may be wrong. Sequenced material: peripheral blood. The CDR3, as DNA: TGTGCCAGCAGTCAGGGGGCTGGCACAGATATGCAGCATTTT. Residues: CASSQGAGTDMQHF.